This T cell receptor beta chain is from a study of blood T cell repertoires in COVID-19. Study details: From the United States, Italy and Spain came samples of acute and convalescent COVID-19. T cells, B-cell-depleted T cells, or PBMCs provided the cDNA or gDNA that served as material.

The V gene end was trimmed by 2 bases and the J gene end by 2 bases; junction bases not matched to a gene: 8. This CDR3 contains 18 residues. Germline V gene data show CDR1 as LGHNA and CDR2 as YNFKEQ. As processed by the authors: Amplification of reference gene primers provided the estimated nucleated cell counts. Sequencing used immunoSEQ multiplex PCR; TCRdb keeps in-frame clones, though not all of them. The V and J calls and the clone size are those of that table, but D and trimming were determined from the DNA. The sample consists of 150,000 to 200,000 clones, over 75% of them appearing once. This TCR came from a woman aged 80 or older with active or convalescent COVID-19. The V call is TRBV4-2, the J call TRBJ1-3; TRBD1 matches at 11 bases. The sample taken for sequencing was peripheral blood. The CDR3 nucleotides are TGTGCCAGCAGCCAATCGATTTGGGACAGGGGGACTGGAAACACCATATATTTT. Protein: CASSQSIWDRGTGNTIYF.